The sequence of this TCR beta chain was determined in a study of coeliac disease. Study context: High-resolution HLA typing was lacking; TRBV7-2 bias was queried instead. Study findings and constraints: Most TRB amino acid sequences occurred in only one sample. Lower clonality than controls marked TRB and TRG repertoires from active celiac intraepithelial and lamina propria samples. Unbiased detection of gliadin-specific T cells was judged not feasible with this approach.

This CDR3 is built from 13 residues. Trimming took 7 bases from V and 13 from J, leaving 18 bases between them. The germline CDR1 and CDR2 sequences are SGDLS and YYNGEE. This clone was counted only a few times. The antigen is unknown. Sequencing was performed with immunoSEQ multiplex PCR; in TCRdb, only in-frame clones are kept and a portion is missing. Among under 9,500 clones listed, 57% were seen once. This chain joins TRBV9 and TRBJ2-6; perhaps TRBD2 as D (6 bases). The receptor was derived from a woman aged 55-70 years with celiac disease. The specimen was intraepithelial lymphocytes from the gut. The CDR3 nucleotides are TGTGCCAGCCGTCGGACGGCGGCGGGAGTCCTGACTTTC. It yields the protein CASRRTAAGVLTF.